This TCR gamma chain was captured by sequencing in a study of γδ T cells in repeated Plasmodium falciparum infection. Study information: Samples were taken at baseline, before some infections, and 21 days after each. General study points: Donors in Mali lived in a small rural village, largely one ethnic group. In Vdelta2-negative, largely Vdelta1+, gammadelta repertoires, repeated controlled infections appeared to drive clonal selection waves.

Both TRG and TRD chains were sequenced from each sorted sample. TCRdb re-analyzed the multiplex PCR reads via CATT. This table holds 25,000 to 35,000 gamma-chain clones, over 1.1% found once. Per the germline V gene, CDR1 is GITISATS and CDR2 is ISYDGTV (reference sequence). The CDR3 is made up of 15 amino acids. V lost 1 base, J lost 4 bases, and 10 bases stayed unmatched. Vgamma9/Vdelta2+ and Vdelta2-negative gammadelta T cells were flow-sorted from PBMC for bulk sequencing. This clone was seen repeatedly, ten times or more. Its antigen remains unknown. A read error likely explains why the TCRdb protein, taken from a much larger clone, differs from this DNA's translation at residue 8; the protein shown is translated from the DNA.

The V gene is TRGV9, the J gene TRGJ1 or TRGJ2. The sequencing sample was made of gamma-delta T cells from blood. The source of this sequence is a pool of human donors (malaria-infected and uninfected, not separated). The CDR3 DNA sequence: TGTGCCTTGTGGGAGGTTACTAGCACCTATTATAAGAAACTCTTT. Its translation is CALWEVTSTYYKKLF.